This TCR beta chain was observed in a study of graft-versus-host responses after intestinal transplantation. The overall study: Tacrolimus and steroids were given for two to three years to all recipients after anti-thymocyte globulin induction. Broader study findings: Graft-donor T cell macrochimerism in patients accompanied high graft-versus-host to host-versus-graft clonal ratios in allografts. Recipient marrow held GvH clones, some first seen in ileum or blood.

The data were produced by immunoSEQ multiplex PCR, yet TCRdb's version contains in-frame clones alone and is incomplete. The data contain around 87,000 clones, 92% of them singletons. Details on this clone: Its antigen is unknown.

Germline V gene lookup returns CDR1 SGHKS and CDR2 YYEKEE (reference sequence). The CDR3 covers 13 residues. The ends were cut back, 4 bases at V and 3 bases at J, with 11 bases in the middle. The chain recombines TRBV5-5 with TRBJ2-7; D may be TRBD2 (5 bases). The material sequenced was unstimulated CD8+ T cells sorted from spleen or lymph node cells, taken before transplant. This receptor was taken from a human donor who was the organ donor for an intestinal transplant. The DNA of the CDR3 is TGTGCCAGCAGCCAGTTTCGGGGCTACGAGCAGTACTTC. It translates to CASSQFRGYEQYF.